This T cell receptor beta chain was sequenced for a study of shared clonotypes between healthy human individuals. This clone was counted only a few times. Assay used: immunoSEQ multiplex PCR; TCRdb lists only in-frame clones, some missing. The sample carries 650,000 to 700,000 clones, less than 95% recorded once. The CDR3 spans 13 residues. CDR1 is SEHNR and CDR2 is FQNEAQ in the germline V gene (reference sequence). V was clipped by 4 bases and J by 6 bases, with 11 bases between them. The source of this sequence is a young man in good health. Some clones in this sample may be carry-over from other donors' samples. The sample consisted of memory CD8+ T cells from PBMCs. Subset denoted: CD45RO+ cells pooled with CCR7-negative TemRA cells. The J gene is TRBJ2-3, the V gene TRBV7-9; no clear D. CDR3 DNA: TGTGCCAGCAGCTCAGGTCGGGTGGATACGCAGTATTTT. Its protein is CASSSGRVDTQYF.